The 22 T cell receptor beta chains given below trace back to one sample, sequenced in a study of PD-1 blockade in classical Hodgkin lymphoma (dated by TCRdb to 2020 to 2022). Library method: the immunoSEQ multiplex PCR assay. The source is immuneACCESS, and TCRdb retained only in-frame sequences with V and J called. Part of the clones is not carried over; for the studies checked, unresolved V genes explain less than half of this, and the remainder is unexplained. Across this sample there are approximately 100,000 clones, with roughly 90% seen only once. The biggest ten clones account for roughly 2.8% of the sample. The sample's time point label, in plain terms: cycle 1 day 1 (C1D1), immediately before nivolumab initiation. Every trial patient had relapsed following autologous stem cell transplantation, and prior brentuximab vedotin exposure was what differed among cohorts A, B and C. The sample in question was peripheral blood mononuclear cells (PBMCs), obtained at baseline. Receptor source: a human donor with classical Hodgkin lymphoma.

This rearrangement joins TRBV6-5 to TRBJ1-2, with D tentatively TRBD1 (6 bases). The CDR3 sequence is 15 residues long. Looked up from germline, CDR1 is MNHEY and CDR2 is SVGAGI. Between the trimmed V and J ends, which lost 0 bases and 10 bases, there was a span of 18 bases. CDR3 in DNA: TGTGCCAGCAGTTACTCGACGGCAGGGGCGGATGTCTACACCTTC. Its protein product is CASSYSTAGADVYTF.

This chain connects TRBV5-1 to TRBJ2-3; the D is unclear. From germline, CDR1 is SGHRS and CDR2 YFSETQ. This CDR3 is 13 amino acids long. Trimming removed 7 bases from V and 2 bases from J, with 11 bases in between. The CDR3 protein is CASYKSHTDTQYF. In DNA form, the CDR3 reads TGCGCCAGCTACAAATCTCACACAGATACGCAGTATTTT.

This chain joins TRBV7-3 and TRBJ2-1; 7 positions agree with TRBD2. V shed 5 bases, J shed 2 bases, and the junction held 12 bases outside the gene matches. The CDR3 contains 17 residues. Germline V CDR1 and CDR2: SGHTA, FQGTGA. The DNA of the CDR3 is TGTGCCAGCAGCCTTACTAGCGTCCAGTTCGCCTACAATGAGCAGTTCTTC. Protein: CASSLTSVQFAYNEQFF.

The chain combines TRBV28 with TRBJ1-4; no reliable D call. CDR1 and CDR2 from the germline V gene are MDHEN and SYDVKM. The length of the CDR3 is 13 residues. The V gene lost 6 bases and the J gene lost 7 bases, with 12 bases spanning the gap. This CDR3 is CASSSPLLEKLFF. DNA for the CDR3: TGTGCCAGCAGCTCACCCCTACTTGAAAAACTGTTTTTT.

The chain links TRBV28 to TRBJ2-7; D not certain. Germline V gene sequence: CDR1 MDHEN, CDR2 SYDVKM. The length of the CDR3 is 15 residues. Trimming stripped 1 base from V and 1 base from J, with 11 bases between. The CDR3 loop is CASSLLVTSSYEQYF. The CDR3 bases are TGTGCCAGCAGTTTATTGGTGACATCTTCCTACGAGCAGTACTTC.

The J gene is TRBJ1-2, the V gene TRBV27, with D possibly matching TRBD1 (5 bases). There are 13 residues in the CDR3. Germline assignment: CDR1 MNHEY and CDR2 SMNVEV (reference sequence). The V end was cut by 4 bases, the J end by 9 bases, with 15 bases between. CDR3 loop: CASSSPVLGRYTF. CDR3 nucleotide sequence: TGTGCCAGCAGTTCCCCCGTACTGGGGCGCTACACCTTC.

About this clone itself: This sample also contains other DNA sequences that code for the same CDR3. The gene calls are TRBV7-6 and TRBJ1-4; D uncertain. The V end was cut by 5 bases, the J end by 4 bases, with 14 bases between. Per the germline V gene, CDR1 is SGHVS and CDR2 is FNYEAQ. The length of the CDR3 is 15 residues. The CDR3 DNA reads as TGTGCCAGCAGCCGGACGAGGTCTCTTAATGAAAAACTGTTTTTT. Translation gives CASSRTRSLNEKLFF.

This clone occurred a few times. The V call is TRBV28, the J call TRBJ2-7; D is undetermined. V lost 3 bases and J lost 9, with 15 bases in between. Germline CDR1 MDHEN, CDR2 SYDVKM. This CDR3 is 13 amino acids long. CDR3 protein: CASSFWDGLAQYF. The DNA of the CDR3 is TGTGCCAGCAGTTTCTGGGATGGTTTGGCGCAGTACTTC.

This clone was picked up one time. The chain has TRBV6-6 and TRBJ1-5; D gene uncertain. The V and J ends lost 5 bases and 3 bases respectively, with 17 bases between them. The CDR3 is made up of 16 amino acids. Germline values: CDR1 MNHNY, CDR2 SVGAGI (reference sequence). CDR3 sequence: CASSQIPQGSNQPQHF. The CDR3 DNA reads TGTGCCAGCAGTCAAATCCCCCAAGGGTCCAATCAGCCCCAGCATTTT.

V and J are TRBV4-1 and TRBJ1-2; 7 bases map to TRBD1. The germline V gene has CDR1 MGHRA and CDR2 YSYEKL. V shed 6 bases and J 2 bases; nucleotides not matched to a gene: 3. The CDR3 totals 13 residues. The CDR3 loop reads CASRMTGNYGYTF. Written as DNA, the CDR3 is TGCGCCAGCAGAATGACAGGGAACTATGGCTACACCTTC.

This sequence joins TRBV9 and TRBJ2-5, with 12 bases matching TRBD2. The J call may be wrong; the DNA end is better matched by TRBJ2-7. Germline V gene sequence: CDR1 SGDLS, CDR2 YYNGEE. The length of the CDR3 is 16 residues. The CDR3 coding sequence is TGTGCCAGCAGCGTAGGGGCTAGCGGGAGGGCCAACGAGCAGTACTTC. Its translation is CASSVGASGRANEQYF.

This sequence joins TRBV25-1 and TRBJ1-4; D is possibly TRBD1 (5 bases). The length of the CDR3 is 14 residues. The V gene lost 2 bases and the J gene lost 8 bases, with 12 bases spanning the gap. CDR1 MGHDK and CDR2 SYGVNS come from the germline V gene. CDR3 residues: CASSEDAGTEKLFF. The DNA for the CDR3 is TGTGCCAGCAGTGAAGACGCAGGGACCGAAAAACTGTTTTTT. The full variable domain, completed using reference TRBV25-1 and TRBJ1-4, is EADIYQTPRYLVIGTGKKITLECSQTMGHDKMYWYQQDPGMELHLIHYSYGVNSTEKGDLSSESTVSRIRTEHFPLTLESARPSHTSQYLCASSEDAGTEKLFFGSGTQLSVL.

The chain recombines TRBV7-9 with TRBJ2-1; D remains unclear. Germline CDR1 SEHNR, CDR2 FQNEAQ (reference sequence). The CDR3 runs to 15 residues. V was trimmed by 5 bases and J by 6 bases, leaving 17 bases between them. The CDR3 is CASSRKQNPRNEQFF. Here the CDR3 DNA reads TGTGCCAGCAGCCGCAAACAAAACCCGCGCAATGAGCAGTTCTTC.

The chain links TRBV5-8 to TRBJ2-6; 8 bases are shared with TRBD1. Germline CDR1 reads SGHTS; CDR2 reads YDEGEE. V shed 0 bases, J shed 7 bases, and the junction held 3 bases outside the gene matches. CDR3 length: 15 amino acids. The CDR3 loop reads CASSLGQGAANVLTF. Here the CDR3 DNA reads TGTGCCAGCAGCTTGGGGCAGGGGGCAGCCAACGTCCTGACTTTC.

CDR3 DNA: TGTGCCAGCAGTTACTTAGGACAGGACCCCAATCAGCCCCAGCATTTT. Its translation is CASSYLGQDPNQPQHF. The chain joins TRBV6-5 to TRBJ1-5; 7 bases line up with TRBD1. Germline assignment: CDR1 MNHEY and CDR2 SVGAGI. The trim removed 1 base at V and 3 bases at J, leaving 6 bases unmatched. CDR3 length: 16 residues.

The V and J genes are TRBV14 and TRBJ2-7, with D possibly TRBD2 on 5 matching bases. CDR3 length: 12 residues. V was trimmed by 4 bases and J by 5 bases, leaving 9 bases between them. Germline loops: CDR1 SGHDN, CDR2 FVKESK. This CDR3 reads CASSPRGNEQYF. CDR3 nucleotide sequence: TGTGCCAGCAGCCCACGGGGTAACGAGCAGTACTTC. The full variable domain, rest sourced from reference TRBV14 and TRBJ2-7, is EAGVTQFPSHSVIEKGQTVTLRCDPISGHDNLYWYRRVMGKEIKFLLHFVKESKQDESGMPNNRFLAERTGGTYSTLKVQPAELEDSGVYFCASSPRGNEQYFGPGTRLTVT.

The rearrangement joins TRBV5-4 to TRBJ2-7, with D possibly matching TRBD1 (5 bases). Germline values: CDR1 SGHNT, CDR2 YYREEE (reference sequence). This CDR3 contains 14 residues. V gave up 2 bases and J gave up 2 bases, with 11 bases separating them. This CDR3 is CASSFGHSPYEQYF. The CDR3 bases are TGTGCCAGCAGCTTTGGACATTCCCCCTACGAGCAGTACTTC.

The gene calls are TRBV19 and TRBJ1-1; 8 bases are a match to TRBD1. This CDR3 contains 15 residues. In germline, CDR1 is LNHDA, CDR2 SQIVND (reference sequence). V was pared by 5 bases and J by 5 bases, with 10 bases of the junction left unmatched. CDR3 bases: TGTGCCAGTAGTTCCCTCCGGGACAGGTGGACTGAAGCTTTCTTT. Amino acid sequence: CASSSLRDRWTEAFF.

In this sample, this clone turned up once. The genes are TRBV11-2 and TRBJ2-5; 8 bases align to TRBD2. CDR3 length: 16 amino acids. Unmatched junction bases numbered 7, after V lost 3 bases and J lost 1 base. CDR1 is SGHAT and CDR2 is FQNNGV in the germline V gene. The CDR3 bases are TGTGCCAGCAGCTTCCGGGGGACTAGGGGCCAAGAGACCCAGTACTTC. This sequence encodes CASSFRGTRGQETQYF.

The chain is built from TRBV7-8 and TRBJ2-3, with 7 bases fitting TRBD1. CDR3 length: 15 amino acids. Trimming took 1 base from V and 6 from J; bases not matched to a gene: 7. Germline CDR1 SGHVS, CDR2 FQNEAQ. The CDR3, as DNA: TGTGCCAGCAGCTTAGGGGGACAGCGCCCTGATACGCAGTATTTT. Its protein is CASSLGGQRPDTQYF.

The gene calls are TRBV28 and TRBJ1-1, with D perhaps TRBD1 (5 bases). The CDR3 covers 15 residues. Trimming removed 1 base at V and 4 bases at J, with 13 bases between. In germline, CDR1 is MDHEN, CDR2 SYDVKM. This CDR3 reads CASSLFGRAGTEAFF. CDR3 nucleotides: TGTGCCAGCAGTTTATTTGGCAGGGCGGGCACTGAAGCTTTCTTT.

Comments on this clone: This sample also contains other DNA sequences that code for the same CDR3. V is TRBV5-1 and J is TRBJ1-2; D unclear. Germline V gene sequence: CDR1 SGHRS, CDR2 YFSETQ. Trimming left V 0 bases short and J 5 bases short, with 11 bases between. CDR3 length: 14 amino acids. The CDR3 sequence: CASSLGLPGYGYTF. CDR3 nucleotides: TGCGCCAGCAGCTTGGGGCTCCCTGGGTATGGCTACACCTTC.